Listed below are T cell receptor beta chains from one sample, sequenced in a study of cytomegalovirus exposure and HLA in healthy donors. Assay used: immunoSEQ multiplex PCR; TCRdb lists only in-frame clones, some missing. In the table there are 150,000 to 200,000 clones, over 75% of which are singletons. What was sequenced was PBMCs. These receptors were taken from a woman aged 18-29 years in good health and CMV-seronegative. CDR3s include the opening cysteine and the closing phenylalanine or tryptophan. Each record gives: clone size, D gene, J gene, V gene, CDR3 DNA, CDR3 protein. D genes are given only for firm matches. Clone size, where shown, is once, few, many, or a class for clones that have expanded.

abundance: NA; d_gene: NA; j_gene: TRBJ2-4; v_gene: TRBV2; CDR3nt: TGTGCCAGCAGTGAAGCTGAGACAGAAAAAAACATTCAGTACTTC; CDR3aa: CASSEAETEKNIQYF
abundance: NA; d_gene: NA; j_gene: TRBJ2-7; v_gene: TRBV18; CDR3nt: TGTGCCAGCTCACCCGGACACTCCTACGAGCAGTACTTC; CDR3aa: CASSPGHSYEQYF
abundance: NA; d_gene: NA; j_gene: TRBJ2-1; v_gene: TRBV5-1; CDR3nt: TGCGCCAGCAGCCCTATTAACTGGGGGACTTTCGATGAGCAGTTCTTC; CDR3aa: CASSPINWGTFDEQFF
abundance: NA; d_gene: NA; j_gene: TRBJ2-4; v_gene: TRBV7-9; CDR3nt: TGTGCCAGCAGCTTAGCGCAGGGGCGCGGCAAAAACATTCAGTACTTC; CDR3aa: CASSLAQGRGKNIQYF
abundance: once; d_gene: NA; j_gene: TRBJ2-1; v_gene: TRBV12-5; CDR3nt: TGTGCTAGTGGTTTGTTGGAGGAGTGGGTTGAGCAGTTCTTC; CDR3aa: CASGLLEEWVEQFF
abundance: NA; d_gene: NA; j_gene: TRBJ1-2; v_gene: TRBV4-1; CDR3nt: TGCGCCAGCAGCCAGCGGGGCGGAGGGGACTATGGCTACACCTTC; CDR3aa: CASSQRGGGDYGYTF
abundance: NA; d_gene: NA; j_gene: TRBJ2-1; v_gene: TRBV2; CDR3nt: TGTGCCAGCAGGGACTCCCTCCTGGATGAGCAGTTCTTC; CDR3aa: CASRDSLLDEQFF
abundance: NA; d_gene: NA; j_gene: TRBJ1-4; v_gene: TRBV6-1; CDR3nt: TGTGCCAGCAGAGAGGACTCGGCTAATGAAAAACTGTTTTTT; CDR3aa: CASREDSANEKLFF
abundance: NA; d_gene: TRBD2; j_gene: TRBJ2-5; v_gene: TRBV7-2; CDR3nt: TGTGCCAGCAGCAAGGGACTAGCGGGAGAGACCCAGTACTTC; CDR3aa: CASSKGLAGETQYF
abundance: NA; d_gene: TRBD2; j_gene: TRBJ2-1; v_gene: TRBV9; CDR3nt: TGTGCCAGCAGCGTTAGCGGGAGGGCGTCCAATGAGCAGTTCTTC; CDR3aa: CASSVSGRASNEQFF
abundance: NA; d_gene: TRBD1; j_gene: TRBJ2-2; v_gene: TRBV19; CDR3nt: TGTGCCAGTAGCCCAGGGGGCGCGAACGGGGAGCTGTTTTTT; CDR3aa: CASSPGGANGELFF
abundance: NA; d_gene: NA; j_gene: TRBJ1-2; v_gene: TRBV14; CDR3nt: TGTGCCAGCAGCCAAGATTACGGGGCAGGGGAAGGCTACACCTTC; CDR3aa: CASSQDYGAGEGYTF
abundance: few; d_gene: NA; j_gene: TRBJ2-3; v_gene: TRBV4-1; CDR3nt: TGCGCCAGCAGCCCCCGCGTAGATACGCAGTATTTT; CDR3aa: CASSPRVDTQYF
abundance: NA; d_gene: NA; j_gene: TRBJ1-2; v_gene: TRBV7-2; CDR3nt: TGTGCCAGCAGCTCTACGCGAGCTAACTATGGCTACACCTTC; CDR3aa: CASSSTRANYGYTF
abundance: NA; d_gene: NA; j_gene: TRBJ2-7; v_gene: TRBV29-1; CDR3nt: TGCAGCGTTGAAGAGACAGGCTTTTCTTACGAGCAGTACTTC; CDR3aa: CSVEETGFSYEQYF
abundance: NA; d_gene: NA; j_gene: TRBJ2-5; v_gene: TRBV29-1; CDR3nt: TGCAGCGTTGAAGCCCGTGGCGGGGAGACCCAGTACTTC; CDR3aa: CSVEARGGETQYF
abundance: NA; d_gene: TRBD1; j_gene: TRBJ1-2; v_gene: TRBV6-1; CDR3nt: TGTGCCAGCAGTGACCCGACAGGGGGGTACTATGGCTACACCTTC; CDR3aa: CASSDPTGGYYGYTF
abundance: few; d_gene: NA; j_gene: TRBJ2-4; v_gene: TRBV28; CDR3nt: TGTGCCAGCAGCCCAGACACGGGAAGGTGGAACATTCAGTACTTC; CDR3aa: CASSPDTGRWNIQYF
abundance: NA; d_gene: TRBD1; j_gene: TRBJ1-2; v_gene: TRBV6-1; CDR3nt: TGTGCCAGCAGTGTATACAACAGGGGGCCCTTGGTCGGCTACACCTTC; CDR3aa: CASSVYNRGPLVGYTF
abundance: few; d_gene: NA; j_gene: TRBJ2-3; v_gene: TRBV7-9; CDR3nt: TGTGCCAGCAGCTTAGTTCCAGGGTCTAGGACAGATACGCAGTATTTT; CDR3aa: CASSLVPGSRTDTQYF
abundance: NA; d_gene: NA; j_gene: TRBJ2-3; v_gene: TRBV4-1; CDR3nt: TGCGCCAGCAGTATCCAAAGGTCAGGGACAGATACGCAGTATTTT; CDR3aa: CASSIQRSGTDTQYF
abundance: NA; d_gene: NA; j_gene: TRBJ1-5; v_gene: TRBV7-6; CDR3nt: TGTGCCAGCAGCTTTCCCAGGGCCCCTAATCAGCCCCAGCATTTT; CDR3aa: CASSFPRAPNQPQHF
abundance: NA; d_gene: TRBD2; j_gene: TRBJ2-3; v_gene: TRBV4-1; CDR3nt: TGCGCCAGCAGCCAGGTTAGCGGGAGGAGCACAGATACGCAGTATTTT; CDR3aa: CASSQVSGRSTDTQYF
abundance: NA; d_gene: NA; j_gene: TRBJ1-1; v_gene: TRBV6-5; CDR3nt: TGTGCCAGCAGTTACTCAGGGAGCACTGAAGCTTTCTTT; CDR3aa: CASSYSGSTEAFF
abundance: NA; d_gene: NA; j_gene: TRBJ2-7; v_gene: TRBV28; CDR3nt: TGTGCCAGCAGAACACAGGGTATTTCTTACGAGCAGTACTTC; CDR3aa: CASRTQGISYEQYF
abundance: NA; d_gene: TRBD2; j_gene: TRBJ2-3; v_gene: TRBV6-1; CDR3nt: TGTGCCAGCAGGGGACTAGCTGCTAGCACAGATACGCAGTATTTT; CDR3aa: CASRGLAASTDTQYF
abundance: NA; d_gene: NA; j_gene: TRBJ2-7; v_gene: TRBV14; CDR3nt: TGTGCCAGCAGCCAAGGAGTTTGGGAGGCCTACGAGCAGTACTTC; CDR3aa: CASSQGVWEAYEQYF
abundance: NA; d_gene: NA; j_gene: TRBJ1-5; v_gene: TRBV4-1; CDR3nt: TGCGCCAGCAGCCAAGCTTTTGGACAGAACAATCAGCCCCAGCATTTT; CDR3aa: CASSQAFGQNNQPQHF
abundance: NA; d_gene: NA; j_gene: TRBJ1-1; v_gene: TRBV25-1; CDR3nt: TGTGCCAGCAGTGTGACTAGCGGGGGGCCGGCTGAAGCTTTCTTT; CDR3aa: CASSVTSGGPAEAFF
abundance: once; d_gene: TRBD1; j_gene: TRBJ1-1; v_gene: TRBV5-1; CDR3nt: TGCGCCAGCAGCCTTGGACAGGGGACTTTTGAAGCTTCCTTT; CDR3aa: CASSLGQGTFEASF
abundance: NA; d_gene: NA; j_gene: TRBJ2-2; v_gene: TRBV2; CDR3nt: TGTGCCAGCAGTTATACAGGGACCGGGGAGCTGTTTTTT; CDR3aa: CASSYTGTGELFF
abundance: NA; d_gene: NA; j_gene: TRBJ1-3; v_gene: TRBV30; CDR3nt: TGTGCCTGGAGCCTCGGACTGATCGCCTCTGGAAACACCATATATTTT; CDR3aa: CAWSLGLIASGNTIYF
abundance: NA; d_gene: NA; j_gene: TRBJ2-7; v_gene: TRBV21-1; CDR3nt: TGTGCGACGGGCACGGGGCGGAGGATAGCGGGAGGGCCGAATTCCTACGAGCAGTACTTC; CDR3aa: CATGTGRRIAGGPNSYEQYF
abundance: NA; d_gene: TRBD1; j_gene: TRBJ1-4; v_gene: TRBV5-1; CDR3nt: TGCGCCAGCAGCTTGGATCTGGACAGGGGGCGGGCAACTAATGAAAAACTGTTTTTT; CDR3aa: CASSLDLDRGRATNEKLFF
abundance: NA; d_gene: NA; j_gene: TRBJ1-1; v_gene: TRBV29-1; CDR3nt: TGCAGCGTTGAGATGAAGGGGTGGTACACTGAAGCTTTCTTT; CDR3aa: CSVEMKGWYTEAFF
abundance: few; d_gene: NA; j_gene: TRBJ2-7; v_gene: TRBV28; CDR3nt: TGTGCCAGCGCTCAAAGACAGACAATCTACGAGCAGTACTTC; CDR3aa: CASAQRQTIYEQYF
abundance: NA; d_gene: NA; j_gene: TRBJ1-1; v_gene: TRBV19; CDR3nt: TGTGCCAGTGACCGCGGGGGCGTCCGGGACACTGAAGCTTTCTTT; CDR3aa: CASDRGGVRDTEAFF
abundance: NA; d_gene: NA; j_gene: TRBJ1-5; v_gene: TRBV11-1; CDR3nt: TGTGCCAGCAGCTCCCTCACTGATCAGCCCCAGCATTTT; CDR3aa: CASSSLTDQPQHF
abundance: NA; d_gene: NA; j_gene: TRBJ1-1; v_gene: TRBV5-1; CDR3nt: TGCGCCAGCAGCCCGGGACACCTGAACACTGAAGCTTTCTTT; CDR3aa: CASSPGHLNTEAFF
abundance: NA; d_gene: NA; j_gene: TRBJ1-1; v_gene: TRBV4-1; CDR3nt: TGCGCCAGCAGCCAAGAGGGCGGGCTGAACACTGAAGCTTTCTTT; CDR3aa: CASSQEGGLNTEAFF
abundance: NA; d_gene: TRBD2; j_gene: TRBJ2-5; v_gene: TRBV11-1; CDR3nt: TGTGCCAGTAAAAGCGGGAGTCAACCAGGGGAGACCCAGTACTTC; CDR3aa: CASKSGSQPGETQYF
abundance: NA; d_gene: NA; j_gene: TRBJ2-7; v_gene: TRBV21-1; CDR3nt: TGTGCCAGCACCCCCGGGACAGGGAACCACGAGCAGTACTTC; CDR3aa: CASTPGTGNHEQYF
abundance: NA; d_gene: NA; j_gene: TRBJ2-7; v_gene: TRBV5-4; CDR3nt: TGTGCCAGCAGCTTGGGATGGGGCGTCGACGAGCAGTACTTC; CDR3aa: CASSLGWGVDEQYF
abundance: NA; d_gene: TRBD2; j_gene: TRBJ2-1; v_gene: TRBV2; CDR3nt: TGTGCCAGCAGTCAATCGGGGGGCTACAATGAGCAGTTCTTC; CDR3aa: CASSQSGGYNEQFF
abundance: NA; d_gene: NA; j_gene: TRBJ2-1; v_gene: TRBV29-1; CDR3nt: TGCAGCGTTGAAGATCTTCAGGACTCCGATGAGCAGTTCTTC; CDR3aa: CSVEDLQDSDEQFF
abundance: NA; d_gene: TRBD1; j_gene: TRBJ1-2; v_gene: TRBV27; CDR3nt: TGTGCCAGCAGTTTAGACGGGACAGGGGTCTATGGCTACACCTTC; CDR3aa: CASSLDGTGVYGYTF
abundance: NA; d_gene: NA; j_gene: TRBJ2-5; v_gene: TRBV4-1; CDR3nt: TGCGCCAGCAGCAGGGGGGGCGTGGAGACCCAGTACTTC; CDR3aa: CASSRGGVETQYF
abundance: NA; d_gene: TRBD1; j_gene: TRBJ1-2; v_gene: TRBV6-5; CDR3nt: TGTGCCAGTGCTAGACAGGGAGGAAAGTATGGCTACACCTTC; CDR3aa: CASARQGGKYGYTF
abundance: NA; d_gene: TRBD1; j_gene: TRBJ2-5; v_gene: TRBV7-9; CDR3nt: TGTGCCAGCAGGGGACGACAGGGGGTGCCACAAGAGACCCAGTACTTC; CDR3aa: CASRGRQGVPQETQYF
abundance: few; d_gene: TRBD2; j_gene: TRBJ2-3; v_gene: TRBV18; CDR3nt: TGTGCCAGCTCACCGCTAGCGGGAGGTTTGACAGATACGCAGTATTTT; CDR3aa: CASSPLAGGLTDTQYF
abundance: NA; d_gene: TRBD2; j_gene: TRBJ2-3; v_gene: TRBV7-7; CDR3nt: TGTGCCAGCAGCCCACTAGCGGGGGGCCGCACAGATACGCAGTATTTT; CDR3aa: CASSPLAGGRTDTQYF
abundance: once; d_gene: TRBD1; j_gene: TRBJ2-7; v_gene: TRBV5-4; CDR3nt: TGTGCCAGCAGCCAGCCGGGACAGGGGGTCTACGAGCAGTACTTC; CDR3aa: CASSQPGQGVYEQYF
abundance: NA; d_gene: NA; j_gene: TRBJ1-2; v_gene: TRBV10-3; CDR3nt: TGTGCCATCAGTGAAGCGGCGGGCAGATACTATGGCTACACCTTC; CDR3aa: CAISEAAGRYYGYTF
abundance: NA; d_gene: TRBD1; j_gene: TRBJ2-7; v_gene: TRBV5-6; CDR3nt: TGTGCCAGCAGGGGACAGGGGAGGGGTCTCGAGCAGTACTTC; CDR3aa: CASRGQGRGLEQYF
abundance: NA; d_gene: TRBD2; j_gene: TRBJ2-7; v_gene: TRBV6-5; CDR3nt: TGTGCCAGCAGTTCCCCTAGCGGGAGAACCTACGAGCAGTACTTC; CDR3aa: CASSSPSGRTYEQYF